This entry describes one TCR beta chain. Its antigen is still unknown. Base quality data are lacking; no much larger clone is found one base away. The data belong to a study of CD8 T cells in Susac syndrome (dated by TCRdb to the late 2010s). In terms of the full investigation: Whether CD8+ T cell activation and differentiation in Susac syndrome was antigen driven was tested using repertoire sequencing. Broad study findings and their caveats: The study acknowledged that relatively few individuals were included in the TCR sequencing and HLA analysis.

High-throughput TCR beta sequencing profiled peripheral blood CD8+ and CD4+ T cells from healthy donors, Susac syndrome patients and multiple sclerosis patients. The healthy donors served as controls matched for age and sex. Bulk CD8+ and CD4+ T cells were purified magnetically by negative isolation, whereas CD8+ TEMRA cells were enriched by FACS. Blood was collected in EDTA tubes and processed within 24 hours, with PBMCs isolated through density gradient centrifugation. PBMCs intended for TCR sequencing were cryopreserved in liquid nitrogen and thawed later in a water bath at 37 degrees C. Purity of sorted or isolated CD4+, CD8+ and CD8+ TEMRA cells was at least 90%. RNA was extracted using the RNeasy kit, and about 0.45 to 1 microgram was reverse transcribed with random hexamers. The immunoSEQ multiplex PCR assay, which covers 54 Vbeta and 13 Jbeta segments, was used to amplify TCR beta CDR3 regions. PCR amplification bias was corrected using a synthetic template baseline for primer optimization and computational correction. Turning to the authors' computational methods: Reads were assigned to V, D and J genes according to IMGT and analyzed in immunoSEQ Analyzer, with only productive sequences retained. To calculate clonality, Shannon entropy was normalized by log2 of the number of productive unique sequences and then subtracted from one. For each patient and control, public and private clones were evaluated among the 100 most prevalent clones. Clones were defined as Susac-specific if absent from the healthy and MS cohorts, from more than 900 published viral clones and from other ImmuneACCESS disease sequences. Using fastp at Q25 and MiXCR, TCRdb reprocessed the public reads and kept productive beta chains. Every CDR3 protein is listed once, alongside the most common genes and DNA of its rows. These V and J calls originate from TCRdb's pipeline instead of the authors' own analysis. The table for this sample lists some 110,000 distinct CDR3 sequences; over 85% of them were counted only once. The ten largest clones represent under 0.095% of the sample.

As encoded in the germline V gene (reference sequence), CDR1 is SEHNR while CDR2 is FQNEAQ. V is clipped by 5 bases and J by 5 bases, and the sequence between their germline boundaries is 12 bases long. Counted from cysteine to phenylalanine, this CDR3 has 13 amino acids. CDR3 DNA only is kept here, 39 bases in frame from base 1. The sequence came from a human donor in good health. The chain uses TRBV7-9 and TRBJ1-1, with no confident D gene call. The sample taken for sequencing was CD4+ T cells from PBMCs. The DNA is as follows: TGTGCCAGCAGCCCTAATGTGGGAACTGAAGCTTTCTTT. Its protein reads: CASSPNVGTEAFF.